Each of the 13 T cell receptor beta chains below was sequenced from the same sample in a study of cytomegalovirus exposure and HLA in healthy donors. It was with 60 Vbeta and 13 Jbeta primers that the PCR ran. The repertoire was sequenced with immunoSEQ multiplex PCR; TCRdb's copy has only in-frame clones and lacks some. The repertoire holds about 200,000 clones, with over 70% as singletons. Sequenced input: PBMCs. The receptor source for this set is a man aged 30 to 39 in good health and CMV-seronegative.

This chain joins TRBV4-2 and TRBJ2-7; TRBD2 matches 7 bases. V lost 0 bases to trimming and J lost 0 bases; unmatched junction nucleotides: 5. CDR1 is LGHNA, CDR2 YNFKEQ, per germline. This CDR3 contains 16 residues. This chain's CDR3 is CASSQDVLAVSYEQYF. DNA for the CDR3: TGTGCCAGCAGCCAAGATGTCCTAGCGGTCTCCTACGAGCAGTACTTC.

The chain has TRBV6-5 and TRBJ1-6, with TRBD1 as a possible D gene (6 bases). Germline V gives CDR1 MNHEY, CDR2 SVGAGI. The ends were cut back, 6 bases at V and 10 bases at J, with 19 bases in the middle. This CDR3 is 15 amino acids long. The CDR3 DNA is TGTGCCAGCAGGCCACCTACAGGGATTACCTCACCCCTCCACTTT. As protein: CASRPPTGITSPLHF.

The chain uses TRBV7-9 and TRBJ2-1; 7 nucleotides match TRBD1. Trimming removed 3 bases from V and 5 bases from J; junction bases left unmatched: 10. The CDR3 runs 16 residues. Germline V lookup: CDR1 SEHNR, CDR2 FQNEAQ (reference sequence). The CDR3 loop is CASSLGYGTADNEQFF. CDR3 nucleotide sequence: TGTGCCAGCAGCTTGGGTTACGGGACAGCTGACAATGAGCAGTTCTTC.

This sequence joins TRBV7-2 and TRBJ2-1; TRBD2 is a possible D gene (7 bases). CDR3 size: 15 residues. Germline loops: CDR1 SGHTA, CDR2 FQGNSA. The ends were cut back, 2 bases at V and 4 bases at J, with 12 bases in the middle. CDR3 sequence reads: CASSLMGGLYNEQFF. In DNA, the CDR3 is TGTGCCAGCAGCTTAATGGGGGGGCTATACAATGAGCAGTTCTTC. The whole variable domain, filled in from reference TRBV7-2 and TRBJ2-1, reads GAGVSQSPSNKVTEKGKDVELRCDPISGHTALYWYRQSLGQGLEFLIYFQGNSAPDKSGLPSDRFSAERTGGSVSTLTIQRTQQEDSAVYLCASSLMGGLYNEQFFGPGTRLTVL.

This clone has only a few counts. The chain employs TRBV19 and TRBJ2-3; possibly TRBD1 for D (6 bases). There are 14 residues in the CDR3. V lost 4 bases and J lost 5, with 13 bases in between. Germline assignment: CDR1 LNHDA and CDR2 SQIVND (reference sequence). The CDR3: CASSTGQIRDTQYF. The CDR3 DNA follows: TGTGCCAGTAGTACCGGACAGATTAGAGATACGCAGTATTTT. Full variable domain (outside the CDR3, taken from reference TRBV19 and TRBJ2-3): DGGITQSPKYLFRKEGQNVTLSCEQNLNHDAMYWYRQDPGQGLRLIYYSQIVNDFQKGDIAEGYSVSREKKESFPLTVTSAQKNPTAFYLCASSTGQIRDTQYFGPGTRLTVL.

This chain uses TRBV4-3 with TRBJ1-5; TRBD1 aligns across 7 bases. Germline CDR1 LGHNA, CDR2 YSLEER. V shed 3 bases, J shed 2 bases, and the junction held 4 bases outside the gene matches. There are 15 residues in the CDR3. The CDR3 nucleotides read TGCGCCAGCAGCCAGTGGACAGGCGGCAATCAGCCCCAGCATTTT. Its protein is CASSQWTGGNQPQHF.

Only one count was recorded for this clone. V and J are TRBV29-1 and TRBJ1-4; D is undetermined. Germline V gene sequence: CDR1 SQVTM, CDR2 ANQGSEA. Trimming cost V 4 bases and J 8 bases, with 8 bases left between them. CDR3 size: 11 residues. In DNA, the CDR3 is TGCAGCGTTGCTTTTCAGGAAAAACTGTTTTTT. Amino acids: CSVAFQEKLFF.

The rearrangement uses TRBV6-5 and TRBJ2-7; the match to TRBD2 covers 7 bases. In germline, CDR1 is MNHEY, CDR2 SVGAGI. The V segment lost 5 bases and the J segment 7 bases; nucleotides outside the gene matches: 8. The CDR3 has 13 amino acids. CDR3 amino acids: CASSRGGVLEQYF. The CDR3 DNA sequence: TGTGCCAGCAGTCGCGGGGGAGTTTTGGAGCAGTACTTC.

For the CDR3, the DNA is TGTGCCAGCAGCCGAACCACAGCGGGAGGCGGTGAGACCCAGTACTTC. This codes for CASSRTTAGGGETQYF. The chain has TRBV7-9 and TRBJ2-5; the match to TRBD2 covers 9 bases. The CDR3 contains 16 residues. The germline V gene encodes CDR1 SEHNR and CDR2 FQNEAQ (reference sequence). Trimming took 5 bases from V and 5 from J; bases not matched to a gene: 12. Complete variable domain (other parts from reference TRBV7-9 and TRBJ2-5): DTGVSQNPRHKITKRGQNVTFRCDPISEHNRLYWYRQTLGQGPEFLTYFQNEAQLEKSRLLSDRFSAERPKGSFSTLEIQRTEQGDSAMYLCASSRTTAGGGETQYFGPGTRLLVL.

This clone was counted only a few times. V gene TRBV25-1 combines with J gene TRBJ1-1; no definite D call. Germline V gene sequence: CDR1 MGHDK, CDR2 SYGVNS. V was cut by 5 bases and J by 4 bases, with 14 bases left in between. The CDR3 sequence is 14 residues long. CDR3 DNA: TGTGCCAGCAGTTTAATGGGTGGCGGCACTGAAGCTTTCTTT. The encoded protein is CASSLMGGGTEAFF. The whole variable domain, remainder taken from reference TRBV25-1 and TRBJ1-1, is EADIYQTPRYLVIGTGKKITLECSQTMGHDKMYWYQQDPGMELHLIHYSYGVNSTEKGDLSSESTVSRIRTEHFPLTLESARPSHTSQYLCASSLMGGGTEAFFGQGTRLTVV.

The gene calls are TRBV5-1 and TRBJ2-7; possibly TRBD2 for D (7 bases). CDR1 is SGHRS and CDR2 is YFSETQ in the germline V gene. V lost 0 bases, J lost 6 bases, and 16 bases lay in between. The CDR3 is 15 amino acids. As DNA, the CDR3 is TGCGCCAGCAGCTTGGTATCGGGGGGCCTCGGCGAGCAGTACTTC. It translates to CASSLVSGGLGEQYF.

This clone came up once. The rearrangement links TRBV9 to TRBJ2-2, with TRBD2 as a possible D gene (5 bases). This CDR3 has 13 amino acids. Germline V CDR1 and CDR2: SGDLS, YYNGEE. Trimming removed 5 bases from V and 5 bases from J, with 10 bases in between. The CDR3 nucleotides read TGTGCCAGCAGGGGAGCGTGGACCGGGGAGCTGTTTTTT. This gives the protein CASRGAWTGELFF.

V usage is TRBV28 and J usage is TRBJ1-2; 8 bases are a match to TRBD1. The trim removed 2 bases at V and 6 bases at J, leaving 14 bases unmatched. Germline CDR1 and CDR2: MDHEN and SYDVKM. The CDR3 is 17 amino acids. In nucleotides, the CDR3 is TGTGCCAGCAGTTTAAGCGATCTGACAGGGGATAGTAATGGCTACACCTTC. It encodes CASSLSDLTGDSNGYTF.